This T cell receptor beta chain is from a study of blood T cell repertoires in COVID-19. Trimming cost V 3 bases and J 6 bases, with 12 bases left between them. CDR1 and CDR2 (germline): MNHEY, SVGEGT. This CDR3 is 13 amino acids long. Clones were read by immunoSEQ multiplex PCR, and TCRdb kept only the in-frame ones, dropping some. The sample lists roughly 30,000 clones; roughly 80% were seen once. The clonotype comes from a woman aged 80 or over with acute or convalescent COVID-19. The chain has TRBV6-2 or TRBV6-3 and TRBJ2-7, with D possibly matching TRBD2 (6 bases). Sample: peripheral blood. CDR3 nucleotides: TGTGCCAGCAGTTATGGGGGGTCAGTCGAGCAGTACTTC. Its protein is CASSYGGSVEQYF.